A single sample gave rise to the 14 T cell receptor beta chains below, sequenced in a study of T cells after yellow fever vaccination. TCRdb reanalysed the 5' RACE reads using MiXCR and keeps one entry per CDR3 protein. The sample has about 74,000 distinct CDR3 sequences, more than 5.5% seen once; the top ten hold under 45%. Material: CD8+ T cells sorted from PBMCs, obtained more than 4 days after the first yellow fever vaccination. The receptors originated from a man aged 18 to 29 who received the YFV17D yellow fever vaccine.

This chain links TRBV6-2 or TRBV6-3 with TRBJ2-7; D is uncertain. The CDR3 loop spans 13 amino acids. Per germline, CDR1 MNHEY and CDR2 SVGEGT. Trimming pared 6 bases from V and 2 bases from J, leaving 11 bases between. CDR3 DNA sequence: TGTGCCAGCAGGGGGAAATATACCTACGAGCAGTACTTC. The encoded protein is CASRGKYTYEQYF.

The CDR3 loop reads CASSHLGQGERQPQHF. As DNA, the CDR3 is TGTGCCAGCAGCCACCTGGGACAGGGGGAACGTCAGCCCCAGCATTTT. The chain employs TRBV4-2 and TRBJ1-5, with 11 bases fitting TRBD1. From germline, CDR1 is LGHNA and CDR2 YNFKEQ. V lost 3 bases and J lost 6; bases outside the gene matches: 7. The CDR3 runs 16 residues.

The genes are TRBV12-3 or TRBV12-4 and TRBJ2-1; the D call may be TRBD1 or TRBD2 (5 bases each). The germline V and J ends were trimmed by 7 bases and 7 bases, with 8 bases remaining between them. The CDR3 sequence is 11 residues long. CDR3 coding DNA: TGTGCCAGCACCGAGGGGAATGAGCAGTTCTTC. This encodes CASTEGNEQFF.

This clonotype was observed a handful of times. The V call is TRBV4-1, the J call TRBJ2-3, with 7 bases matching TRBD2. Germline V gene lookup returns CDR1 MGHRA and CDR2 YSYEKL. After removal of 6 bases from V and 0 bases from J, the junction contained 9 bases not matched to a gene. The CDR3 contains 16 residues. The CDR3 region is CASRPRSGESTDTQYF. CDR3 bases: TGCGCCAGCAGGCCCAGGAGCGGGGAGAGCACAGATACGCAGTATTTT.

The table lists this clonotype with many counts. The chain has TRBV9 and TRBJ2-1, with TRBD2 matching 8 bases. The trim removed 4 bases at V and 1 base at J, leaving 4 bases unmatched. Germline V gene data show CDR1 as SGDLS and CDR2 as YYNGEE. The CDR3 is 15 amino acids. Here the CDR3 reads CASSPGGGSYNEQFF. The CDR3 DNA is TGTGCCAGCAGCCCGGGGGGGGGATCCTACAATGAGCAGTTCTTC.

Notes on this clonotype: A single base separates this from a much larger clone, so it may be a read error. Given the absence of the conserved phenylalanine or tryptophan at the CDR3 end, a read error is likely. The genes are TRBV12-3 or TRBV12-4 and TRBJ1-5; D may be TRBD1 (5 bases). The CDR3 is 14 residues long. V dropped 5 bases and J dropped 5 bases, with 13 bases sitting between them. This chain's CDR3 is CASSPGHSDQPQHS. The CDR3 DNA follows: TGTGCCAGCAGTCCCGGACACAGCGATCAGCCCCAGCATTCT.

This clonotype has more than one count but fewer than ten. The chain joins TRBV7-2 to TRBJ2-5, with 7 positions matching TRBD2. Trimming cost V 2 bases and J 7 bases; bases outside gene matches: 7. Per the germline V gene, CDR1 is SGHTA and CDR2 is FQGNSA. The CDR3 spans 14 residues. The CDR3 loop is CASSLNPGGLTQYF. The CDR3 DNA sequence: TGTGCCAGCAGCTTAAACCCGGGAGGCCTGACCCAGTACTTC.

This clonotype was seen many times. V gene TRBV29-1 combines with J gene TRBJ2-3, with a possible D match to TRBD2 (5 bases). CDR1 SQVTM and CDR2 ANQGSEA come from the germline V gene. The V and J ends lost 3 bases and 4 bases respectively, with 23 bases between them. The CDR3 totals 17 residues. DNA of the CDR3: TGCAGCGTTGAGAGACCTAGTCTTCGCGGAGGACCAGATACGCAGTATTTT. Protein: CSVERPSLRGGPDTQYF.

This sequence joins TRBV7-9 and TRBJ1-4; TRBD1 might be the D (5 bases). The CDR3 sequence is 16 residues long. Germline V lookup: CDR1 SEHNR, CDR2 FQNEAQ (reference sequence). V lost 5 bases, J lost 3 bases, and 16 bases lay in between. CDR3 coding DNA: TGTGCCAGCAGCCATATGATTGGGACGCCTAATGAAAAACTGTTTTTT. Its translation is CASSHMIGTPNEKLFF.

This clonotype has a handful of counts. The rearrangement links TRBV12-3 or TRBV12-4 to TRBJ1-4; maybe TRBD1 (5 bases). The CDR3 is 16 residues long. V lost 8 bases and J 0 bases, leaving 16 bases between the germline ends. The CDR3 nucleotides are TGTGCCAGCTCGGGGGTGTCTCAGGCAACTAATGAAAAACTGTTTTTT. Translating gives CASSGVSQATNEKLFF.

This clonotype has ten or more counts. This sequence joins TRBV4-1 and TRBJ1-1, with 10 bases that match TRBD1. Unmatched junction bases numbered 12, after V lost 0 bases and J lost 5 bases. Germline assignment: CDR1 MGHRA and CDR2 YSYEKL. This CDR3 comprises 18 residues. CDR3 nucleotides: TGCGCCAGCAGCCAAGAGCTCGATGGGGGACAGGGGATAACTGAAGCTTTCTTT. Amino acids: CASSQELDGGQGITEAFF.

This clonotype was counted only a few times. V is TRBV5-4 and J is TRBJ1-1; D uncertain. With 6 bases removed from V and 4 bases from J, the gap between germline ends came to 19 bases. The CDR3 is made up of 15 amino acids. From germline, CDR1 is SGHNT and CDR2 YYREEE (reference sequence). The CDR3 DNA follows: TGTGCCAGCACTTTTGACCGCGGTGTGGGCACTGAAGCTTTCTTT. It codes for CASTFDRGVGTEAFF.

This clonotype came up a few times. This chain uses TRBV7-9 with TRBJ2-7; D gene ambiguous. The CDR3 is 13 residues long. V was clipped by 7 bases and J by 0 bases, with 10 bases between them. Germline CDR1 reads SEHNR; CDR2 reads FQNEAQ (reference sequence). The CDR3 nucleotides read TGTGCCAGCACCCCCCCGTCCTCCTACGAGCAGTACTTC. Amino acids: CASTPPSSYEQYF. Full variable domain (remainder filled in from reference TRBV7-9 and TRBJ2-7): DTGVSQNPRHKITKRGQNVTFRCDPISEHNRLYWYRQTLGQGPEFLTYFQNEAQLEKSRLLSDRFSAERPKGSFSTLEIQRTEQGDSAMYLCASTPPSSYEQYFGPGTRLTVT.

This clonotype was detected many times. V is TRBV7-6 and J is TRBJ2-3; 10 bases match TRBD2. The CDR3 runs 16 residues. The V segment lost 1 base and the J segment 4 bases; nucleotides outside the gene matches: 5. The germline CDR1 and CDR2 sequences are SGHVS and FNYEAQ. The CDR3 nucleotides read TGTGCCAGCAGCTTAGAACCTAGCGGGGGTTCAGATACGCAGTATTTT. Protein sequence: CASSLEPSGGSDTQYF.